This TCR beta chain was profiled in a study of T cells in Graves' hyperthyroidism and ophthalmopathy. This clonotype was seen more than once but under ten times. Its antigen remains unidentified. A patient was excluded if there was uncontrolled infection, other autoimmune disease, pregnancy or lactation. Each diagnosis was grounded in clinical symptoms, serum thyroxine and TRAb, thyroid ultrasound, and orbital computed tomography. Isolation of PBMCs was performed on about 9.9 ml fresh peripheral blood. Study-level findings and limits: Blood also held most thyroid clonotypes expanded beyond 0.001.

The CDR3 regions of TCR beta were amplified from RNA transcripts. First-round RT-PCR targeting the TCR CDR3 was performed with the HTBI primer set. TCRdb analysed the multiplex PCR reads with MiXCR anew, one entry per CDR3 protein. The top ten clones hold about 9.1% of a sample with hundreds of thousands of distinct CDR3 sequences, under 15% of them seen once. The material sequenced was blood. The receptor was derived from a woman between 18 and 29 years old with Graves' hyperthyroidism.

The DNA of the CDR3 is TGCGCCAGCAGCCAAGTCGTGGGAAACACCATATATTTT. It translates to CASSQVVGNTIYF. This chain joins TRBV4-1 and TRBJ1-3; D ambiguous. Germline assignment: CDR1 MGHRA and CDR2 YSYEKL. The length of the CDR3 is 13 residues. V lost 1 base to trimming and J lost 4 bases, with 5 bases between them.